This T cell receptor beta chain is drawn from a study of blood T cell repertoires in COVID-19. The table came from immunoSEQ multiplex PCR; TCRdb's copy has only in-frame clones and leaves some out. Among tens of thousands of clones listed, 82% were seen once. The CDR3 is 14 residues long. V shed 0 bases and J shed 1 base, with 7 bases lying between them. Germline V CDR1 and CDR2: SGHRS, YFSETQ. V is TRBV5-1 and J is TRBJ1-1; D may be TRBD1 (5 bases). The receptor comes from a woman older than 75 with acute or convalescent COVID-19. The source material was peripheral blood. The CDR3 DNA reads TGCGCCAGCAGCTTGGGACAGCCGAACACTGAAGCTTTCTTT. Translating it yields CASSLGQPNTEAFF.